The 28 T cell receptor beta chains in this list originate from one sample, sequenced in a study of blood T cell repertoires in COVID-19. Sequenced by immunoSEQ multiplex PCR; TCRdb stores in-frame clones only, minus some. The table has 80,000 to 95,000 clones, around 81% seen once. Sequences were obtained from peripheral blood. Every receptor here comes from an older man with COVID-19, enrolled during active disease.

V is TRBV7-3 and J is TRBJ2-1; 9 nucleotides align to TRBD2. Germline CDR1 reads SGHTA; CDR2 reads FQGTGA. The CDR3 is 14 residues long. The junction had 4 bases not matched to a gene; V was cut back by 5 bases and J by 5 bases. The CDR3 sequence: CASSRSGSDNEQFF. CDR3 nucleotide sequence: TGTGCCAGCAGCCGTAGCGGGAGCGACAATGAGCAGTTCTTC.

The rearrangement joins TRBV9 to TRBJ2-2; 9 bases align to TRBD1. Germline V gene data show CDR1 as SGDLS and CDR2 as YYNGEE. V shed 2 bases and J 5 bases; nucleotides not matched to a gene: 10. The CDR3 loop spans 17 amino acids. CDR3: CASSVGRGQGTTGELFF. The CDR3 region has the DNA TGTGCCAGCAGCGTCGGTAGGGGACAGGGTACTACCGGGGAGCTGTTTTTT.

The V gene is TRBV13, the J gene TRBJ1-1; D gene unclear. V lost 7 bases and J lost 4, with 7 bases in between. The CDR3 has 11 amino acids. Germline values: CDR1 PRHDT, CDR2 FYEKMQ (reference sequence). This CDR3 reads CASNSGTEAFF. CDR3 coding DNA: TGTGCCAGCAACAGTGGCACTGAAGCTTTCTTT.

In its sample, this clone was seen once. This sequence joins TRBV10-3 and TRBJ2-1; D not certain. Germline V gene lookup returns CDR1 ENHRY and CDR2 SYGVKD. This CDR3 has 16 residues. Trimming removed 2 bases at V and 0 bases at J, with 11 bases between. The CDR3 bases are TGTGCCATCAGTGAGGGCTCTGGCGGCTCCTACAATGAGCAGTTCTTC. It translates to CAISEGSGGSYNEQFF.

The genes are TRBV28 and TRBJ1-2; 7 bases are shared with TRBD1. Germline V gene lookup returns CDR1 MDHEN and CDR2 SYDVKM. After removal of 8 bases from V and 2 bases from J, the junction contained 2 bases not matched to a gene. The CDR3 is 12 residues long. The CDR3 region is CASLQGNYGYTF. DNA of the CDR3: TGTGCCAGCCTACAGGGGAACTATGGCTACACCTTC.

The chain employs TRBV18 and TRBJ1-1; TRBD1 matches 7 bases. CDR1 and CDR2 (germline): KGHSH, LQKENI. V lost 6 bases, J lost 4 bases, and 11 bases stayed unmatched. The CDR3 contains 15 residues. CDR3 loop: CASSSGQIPSTEAFF. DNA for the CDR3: TGTGCCAGCTCCTCGGGACAGATACCCAGCACTGAAGCTTTCTTT.

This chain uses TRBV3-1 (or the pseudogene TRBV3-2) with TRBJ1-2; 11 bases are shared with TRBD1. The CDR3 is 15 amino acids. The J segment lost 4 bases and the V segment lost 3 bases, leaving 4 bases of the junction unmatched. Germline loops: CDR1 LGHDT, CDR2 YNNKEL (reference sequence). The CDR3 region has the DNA TGTGCCAGCAGCCAGGGGACAGGGGGAGGCTATGGCTACACCTTC. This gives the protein CASSQGTGGGYGYTF.

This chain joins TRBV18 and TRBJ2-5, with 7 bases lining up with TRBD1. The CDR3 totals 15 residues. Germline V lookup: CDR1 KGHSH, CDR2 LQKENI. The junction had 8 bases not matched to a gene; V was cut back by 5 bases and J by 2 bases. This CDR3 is CASSALQGTQETQYF. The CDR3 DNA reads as TGTGCCAGCTCAGCCCTACAGGGGACACAAGAGACCCAGTACTTC.

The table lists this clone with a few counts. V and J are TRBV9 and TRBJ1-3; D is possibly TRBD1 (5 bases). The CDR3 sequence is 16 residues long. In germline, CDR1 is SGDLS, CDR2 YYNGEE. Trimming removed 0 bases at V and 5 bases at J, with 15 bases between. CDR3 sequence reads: CASSVGQRDGRNTIYF. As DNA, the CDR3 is TGTGCCAGCAGCGTAGGACAGCGGGACGGAAGAAACACCATATATTTT.

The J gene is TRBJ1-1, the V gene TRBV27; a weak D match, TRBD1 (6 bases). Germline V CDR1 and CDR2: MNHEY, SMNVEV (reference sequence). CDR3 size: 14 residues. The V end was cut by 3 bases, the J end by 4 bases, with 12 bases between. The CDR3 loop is CASSFSGDGTEAFF. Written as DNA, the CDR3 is TGTGCCAGCAGTTTTTCAGGGGATGGCACTGAAGCTTTCTTT.

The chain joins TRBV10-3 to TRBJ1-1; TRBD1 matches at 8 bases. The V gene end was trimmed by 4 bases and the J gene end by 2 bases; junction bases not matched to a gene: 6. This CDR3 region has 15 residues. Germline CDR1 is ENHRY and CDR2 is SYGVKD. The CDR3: CAISGQDRANTEAFF. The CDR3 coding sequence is TGTGCCATCAGTGGTCAGGACAGGGCTAACACTGAAGCTTTCTTT.

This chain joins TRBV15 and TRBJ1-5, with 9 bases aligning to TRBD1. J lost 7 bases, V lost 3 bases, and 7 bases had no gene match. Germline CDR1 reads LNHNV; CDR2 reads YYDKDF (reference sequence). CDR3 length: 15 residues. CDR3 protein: CATSSDRGSGQPQHF. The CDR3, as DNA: TGTGCCACCAGCAGTGACAGGGGGTCGGGGCAGCCCCAGCATTTT.

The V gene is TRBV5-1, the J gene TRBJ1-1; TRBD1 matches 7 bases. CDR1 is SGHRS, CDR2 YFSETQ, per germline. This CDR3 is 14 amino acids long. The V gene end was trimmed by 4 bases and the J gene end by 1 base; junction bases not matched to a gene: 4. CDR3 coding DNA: TGCGCCAGCAGCCCCTGGACAGGGAACACTGAAGCTTTCTTT. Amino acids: CASSPWTGNTEAFF.

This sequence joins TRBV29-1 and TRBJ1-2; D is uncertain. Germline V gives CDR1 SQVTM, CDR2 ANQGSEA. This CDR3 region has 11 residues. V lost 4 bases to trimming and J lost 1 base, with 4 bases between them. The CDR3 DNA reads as TGCAGCGTTGGCGATAACTATGGCTACACCTTC. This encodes CSVGDNYGYTF. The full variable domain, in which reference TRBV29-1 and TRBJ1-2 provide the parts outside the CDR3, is SAVISQKPSRDICQRGTSLTIQCQVDSQVTMMFWYRQQPGQSLTLIATANQGSEATYESGFVIDKFPISRPNLTFSTLTVSNMSPEDSSIYLCSVGDNYGYTFGSGTRLTVV.

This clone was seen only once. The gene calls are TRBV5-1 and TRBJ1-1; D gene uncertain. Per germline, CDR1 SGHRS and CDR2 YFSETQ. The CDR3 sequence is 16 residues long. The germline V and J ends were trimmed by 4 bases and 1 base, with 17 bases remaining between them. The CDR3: CASSRAIPRGNTEAFF. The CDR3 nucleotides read TGCGCCAGCAGCCGCGCGATACCACGTGGGAACACTGAAGCTTTCTTT.

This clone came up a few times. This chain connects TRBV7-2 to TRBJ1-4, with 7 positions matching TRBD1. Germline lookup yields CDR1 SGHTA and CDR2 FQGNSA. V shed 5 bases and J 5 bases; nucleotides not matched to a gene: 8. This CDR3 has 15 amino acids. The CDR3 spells CASSKDTGANEKLFF. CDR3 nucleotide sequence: TGTGCCAGCAGCAAGGACACAGGGGCGAATGAAAAACTGTTTTTT.

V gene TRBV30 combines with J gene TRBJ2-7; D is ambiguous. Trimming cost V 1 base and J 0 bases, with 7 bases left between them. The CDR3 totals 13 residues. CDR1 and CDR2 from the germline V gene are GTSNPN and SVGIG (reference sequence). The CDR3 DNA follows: TGTGCCTGGAGTGGGGCCTTCTCCTACGAGCAGTACTTC. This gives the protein CAWSGAFSYEQYF.

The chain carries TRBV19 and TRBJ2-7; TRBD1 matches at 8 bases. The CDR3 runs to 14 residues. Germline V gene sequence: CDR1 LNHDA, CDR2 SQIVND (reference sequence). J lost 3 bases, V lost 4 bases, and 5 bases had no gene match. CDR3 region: CASSRRTGLYEQYF. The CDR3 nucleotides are TGTGCCAGTAGTAGGAGGACAGGGCTCTACGAGCAGTACTTC.

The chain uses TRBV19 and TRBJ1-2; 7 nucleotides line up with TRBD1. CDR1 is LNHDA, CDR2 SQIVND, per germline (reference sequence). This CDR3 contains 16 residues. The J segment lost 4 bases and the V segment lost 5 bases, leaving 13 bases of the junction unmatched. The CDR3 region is CASSPPGQNLGYGYTF. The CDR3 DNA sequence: TGTGCCAGTAGTCCTCCGGGACAGAATTTAGGCTATGGCTACACCTTC.

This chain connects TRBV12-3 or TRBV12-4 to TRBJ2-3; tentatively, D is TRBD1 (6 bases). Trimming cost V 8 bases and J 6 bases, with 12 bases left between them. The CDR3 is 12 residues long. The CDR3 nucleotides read TGTGCCAGCGGGCTGGGGGCGGATACGCAGTATTTT. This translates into CASGLGADTQYF.

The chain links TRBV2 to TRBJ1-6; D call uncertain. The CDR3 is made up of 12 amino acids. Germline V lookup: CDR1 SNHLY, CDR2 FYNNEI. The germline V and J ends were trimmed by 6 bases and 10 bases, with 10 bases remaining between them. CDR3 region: CASREHRSPLHF. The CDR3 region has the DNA TGTGCCAGCAGAGAACATCGGTCACCCCTCCACTTT.

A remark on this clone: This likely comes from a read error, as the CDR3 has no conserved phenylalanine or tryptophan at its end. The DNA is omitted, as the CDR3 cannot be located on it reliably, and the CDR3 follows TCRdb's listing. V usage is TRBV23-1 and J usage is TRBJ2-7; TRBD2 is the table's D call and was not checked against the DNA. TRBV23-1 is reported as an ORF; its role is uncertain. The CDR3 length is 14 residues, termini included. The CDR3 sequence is CASSQSLTSGRFHP.

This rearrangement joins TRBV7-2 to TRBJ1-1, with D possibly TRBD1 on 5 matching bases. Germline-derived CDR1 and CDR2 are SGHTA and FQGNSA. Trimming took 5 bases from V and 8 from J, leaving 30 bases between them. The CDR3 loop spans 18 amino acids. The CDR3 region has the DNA TGTGCCAGCAGCCCCAGAATCCCGGGGGGAAAGGGCTTAATGGAAGCTTTCTTT. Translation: CASSPRIPGGKGLMEAFF.

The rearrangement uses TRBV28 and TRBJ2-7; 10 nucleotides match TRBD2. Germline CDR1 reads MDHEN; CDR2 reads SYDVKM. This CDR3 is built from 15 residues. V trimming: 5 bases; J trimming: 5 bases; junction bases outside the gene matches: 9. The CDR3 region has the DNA TGTGCCAGCAGTATGACTAGCGGGCATAACAACGAGCAGTACTTC. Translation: CASSMTSGHNNEQYF. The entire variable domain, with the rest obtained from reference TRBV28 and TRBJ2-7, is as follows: DVKVTQSSRYLVKRTGEKVFLECVQDMDHENMFWYRQDPGLGLRLIYFSYDVKMKEKGDIPEGYSVSREKKERFSLILESASTNQTSMYLCASSMTSGHNNEQYFGPGTRLTVT.

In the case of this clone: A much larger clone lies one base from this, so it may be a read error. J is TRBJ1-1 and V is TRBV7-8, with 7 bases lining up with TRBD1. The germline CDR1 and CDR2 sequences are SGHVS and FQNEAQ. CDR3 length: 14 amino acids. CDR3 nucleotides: TGTGCCACCAGCTTGACAGGGATGAACACTGAAGCTTTCTTT. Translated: CATSLTGMNTEAFF.

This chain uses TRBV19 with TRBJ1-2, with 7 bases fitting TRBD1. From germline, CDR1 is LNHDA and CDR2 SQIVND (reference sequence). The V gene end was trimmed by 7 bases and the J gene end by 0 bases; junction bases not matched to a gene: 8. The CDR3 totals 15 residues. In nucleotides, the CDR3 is TGTGCCAGTACCCAGGGACAGAGCGCTAACTATGGCTACACCTTC. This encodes CASTQGQSANYGYTF.

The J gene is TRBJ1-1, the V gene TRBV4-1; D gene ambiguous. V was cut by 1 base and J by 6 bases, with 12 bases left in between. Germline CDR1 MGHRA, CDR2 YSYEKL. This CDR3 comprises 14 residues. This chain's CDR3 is CASSQGGLMAEAFF. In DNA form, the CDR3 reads TGCGCCAGCAGCCAAGGAGGGTTGATGGCTGAAGCTTTCTTT.

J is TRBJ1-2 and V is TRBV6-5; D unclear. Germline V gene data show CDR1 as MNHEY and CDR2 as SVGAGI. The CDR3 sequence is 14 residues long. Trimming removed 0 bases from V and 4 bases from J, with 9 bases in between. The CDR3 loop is CASSYSRFTYGYTF. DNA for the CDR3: TGTGCCAGCAGTTACTCGAGGTTCACCTATGGCTACACCTTC.